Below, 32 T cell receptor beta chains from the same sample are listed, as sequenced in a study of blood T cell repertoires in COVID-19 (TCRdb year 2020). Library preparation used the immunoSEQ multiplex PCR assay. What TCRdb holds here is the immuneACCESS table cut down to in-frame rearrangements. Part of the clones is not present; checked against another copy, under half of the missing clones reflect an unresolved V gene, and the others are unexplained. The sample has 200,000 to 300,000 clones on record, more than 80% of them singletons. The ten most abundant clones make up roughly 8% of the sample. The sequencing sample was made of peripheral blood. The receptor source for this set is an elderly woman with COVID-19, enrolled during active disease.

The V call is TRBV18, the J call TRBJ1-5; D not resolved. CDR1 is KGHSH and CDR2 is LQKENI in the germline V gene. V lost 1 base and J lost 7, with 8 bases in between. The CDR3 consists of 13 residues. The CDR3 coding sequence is TGTGCCAGCTCACCACTCGAGTGGCAGCCCCAGCATTTT. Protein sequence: CASSPLEWQPQHF.

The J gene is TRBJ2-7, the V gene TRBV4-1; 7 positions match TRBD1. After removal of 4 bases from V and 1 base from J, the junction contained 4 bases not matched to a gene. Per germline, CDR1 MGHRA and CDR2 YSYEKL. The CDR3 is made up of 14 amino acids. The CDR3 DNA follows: TGCGCCAGCAGCCTGGGACAGCAGTCCTACGAGCAGTACTTC. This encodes CASSLGQQSYEQYF.

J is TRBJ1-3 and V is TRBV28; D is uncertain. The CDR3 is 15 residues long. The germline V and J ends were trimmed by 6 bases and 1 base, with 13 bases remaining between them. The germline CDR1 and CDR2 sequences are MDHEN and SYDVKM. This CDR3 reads CASRLSLSSGNTIYF. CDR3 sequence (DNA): TGTGCCAGCAGGTTGTCTCTCTCTTCTGGAAACACCATATATTTT.

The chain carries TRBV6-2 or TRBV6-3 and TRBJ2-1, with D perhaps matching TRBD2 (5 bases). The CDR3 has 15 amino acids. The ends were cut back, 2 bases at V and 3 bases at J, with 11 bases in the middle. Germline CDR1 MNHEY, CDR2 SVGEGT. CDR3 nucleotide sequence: TGTGCCAGCAGTTACAATTACGCGGGCTACAATGAGCAGTTCTTC. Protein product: CASSYNYAGYNEQFF.

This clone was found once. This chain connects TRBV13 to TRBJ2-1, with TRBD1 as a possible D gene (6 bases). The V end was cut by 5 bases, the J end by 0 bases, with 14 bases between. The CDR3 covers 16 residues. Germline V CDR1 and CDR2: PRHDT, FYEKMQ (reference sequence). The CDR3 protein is CASSVWDKSSYNEQFF. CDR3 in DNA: TGTGCCAGCAGCGTTTGGGACAAGAGCTCCTACAATGAGCAGTTCTTC.

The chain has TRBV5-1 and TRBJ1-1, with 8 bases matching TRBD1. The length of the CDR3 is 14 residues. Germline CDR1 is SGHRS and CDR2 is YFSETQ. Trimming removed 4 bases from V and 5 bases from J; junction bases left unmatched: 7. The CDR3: CASSLTGEGTEAFF. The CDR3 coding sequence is TGCGCCAGCAGCCTGACAGGGGAAGGGACTGAAGCTTTCTTT.

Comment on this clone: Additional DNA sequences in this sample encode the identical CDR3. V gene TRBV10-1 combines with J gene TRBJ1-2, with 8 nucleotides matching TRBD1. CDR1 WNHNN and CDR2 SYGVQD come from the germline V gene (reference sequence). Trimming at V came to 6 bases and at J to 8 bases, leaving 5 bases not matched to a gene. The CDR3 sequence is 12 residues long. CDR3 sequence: CASSRDRIGYTF. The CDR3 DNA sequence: TGCGCCAGCAGCCGGGACAGGATCGGCTACACCTTC.

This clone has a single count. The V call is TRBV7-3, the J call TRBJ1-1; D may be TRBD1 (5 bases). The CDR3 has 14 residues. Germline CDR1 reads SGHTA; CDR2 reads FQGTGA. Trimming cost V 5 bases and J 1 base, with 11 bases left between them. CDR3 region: CASSPIGGNTEAFF. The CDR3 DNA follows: TGTGCCAGCAGCCCAATCGGGGGGAACACTGAAGCTTTCTTT.

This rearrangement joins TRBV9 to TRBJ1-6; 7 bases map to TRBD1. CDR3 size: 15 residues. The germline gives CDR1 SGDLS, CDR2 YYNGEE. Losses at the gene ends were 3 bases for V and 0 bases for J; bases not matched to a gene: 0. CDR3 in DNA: TGTGCCAGCAGCGCAGGGGGCTCCTATAATTCACCCCTCCACTTT. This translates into CASSAGGSYNSPLHF.

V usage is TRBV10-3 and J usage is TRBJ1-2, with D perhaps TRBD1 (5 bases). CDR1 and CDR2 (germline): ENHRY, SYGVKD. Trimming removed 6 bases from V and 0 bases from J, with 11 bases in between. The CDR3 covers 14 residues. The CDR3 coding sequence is TGTGCCATCAGCCCCCCGGGGGCTAACTATGGCTACACCTTC. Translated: CAISPPGANYGYTF.

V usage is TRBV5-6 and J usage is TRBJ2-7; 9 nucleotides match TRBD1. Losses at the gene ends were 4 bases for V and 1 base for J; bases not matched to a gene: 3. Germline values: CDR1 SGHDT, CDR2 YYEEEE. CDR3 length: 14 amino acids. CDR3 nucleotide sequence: TGTGCCAGCAGCGGGACAGGGTTATCCTACGAGCAGTACTTC. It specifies CASSGTGLSYEQYF.

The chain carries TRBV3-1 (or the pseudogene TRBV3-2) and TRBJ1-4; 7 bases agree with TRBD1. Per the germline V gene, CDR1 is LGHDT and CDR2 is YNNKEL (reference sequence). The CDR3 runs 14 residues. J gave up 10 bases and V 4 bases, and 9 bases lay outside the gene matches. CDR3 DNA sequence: TGTGCCAGCAGCCGGGACAGTACACACTCAAAACTGTTTTTT. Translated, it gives CASSRDSTHSKLFF.

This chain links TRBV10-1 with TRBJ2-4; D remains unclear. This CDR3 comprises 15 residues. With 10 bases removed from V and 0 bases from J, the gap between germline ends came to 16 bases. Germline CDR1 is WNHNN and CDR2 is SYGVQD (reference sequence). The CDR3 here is CATIPPLLAKNIQYF. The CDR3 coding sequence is TGCGCCACTATACCGCCTCTGTTAGCCAAAAACATTCAGTACTTC.

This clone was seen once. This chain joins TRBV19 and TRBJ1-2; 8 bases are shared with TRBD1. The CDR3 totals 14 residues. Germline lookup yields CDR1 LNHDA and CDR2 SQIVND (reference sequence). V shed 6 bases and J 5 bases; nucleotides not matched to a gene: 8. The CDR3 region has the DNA TGTGCCAGTAGCGGGACAGGCGGTGGGTATGGCTACACCTTC. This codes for CASSGTGGGYGYTF.

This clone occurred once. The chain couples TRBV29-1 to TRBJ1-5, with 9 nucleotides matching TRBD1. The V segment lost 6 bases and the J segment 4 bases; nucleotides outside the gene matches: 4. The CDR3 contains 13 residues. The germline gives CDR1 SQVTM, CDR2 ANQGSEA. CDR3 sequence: CSVGDRVNQPQHF. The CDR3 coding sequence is TGCAGCGTCGGGGACAGGGTAAATCAGCCCCAGCATTTT.

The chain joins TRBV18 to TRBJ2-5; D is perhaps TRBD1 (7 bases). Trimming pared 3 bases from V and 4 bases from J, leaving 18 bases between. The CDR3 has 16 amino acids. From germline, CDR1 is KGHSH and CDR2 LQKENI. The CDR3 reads CASSPSRTQGGETQYF. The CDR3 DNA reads TGTGCCAGCTCACCGTCCCGTACCCAGGGGGGAGAGACCCAGTACTTC.

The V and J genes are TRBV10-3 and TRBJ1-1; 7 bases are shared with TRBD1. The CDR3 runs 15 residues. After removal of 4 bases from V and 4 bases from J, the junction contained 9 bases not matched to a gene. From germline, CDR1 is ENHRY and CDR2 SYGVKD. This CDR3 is CAISAGQPGATEAFF. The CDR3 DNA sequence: TGTGCCATCAGTGCGGGACAGCCCGGTGCCACTGAAGCTTTCTTT.

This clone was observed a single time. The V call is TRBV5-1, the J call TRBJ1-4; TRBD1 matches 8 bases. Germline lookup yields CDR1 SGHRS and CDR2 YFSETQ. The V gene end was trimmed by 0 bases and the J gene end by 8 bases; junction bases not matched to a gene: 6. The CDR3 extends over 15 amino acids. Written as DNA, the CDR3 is TGCGCCAGCAGCTTGGCGGGCAGGGGGCAGGAAAAACTGTTTTTT. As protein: CASSLAGRGQEKLFF.

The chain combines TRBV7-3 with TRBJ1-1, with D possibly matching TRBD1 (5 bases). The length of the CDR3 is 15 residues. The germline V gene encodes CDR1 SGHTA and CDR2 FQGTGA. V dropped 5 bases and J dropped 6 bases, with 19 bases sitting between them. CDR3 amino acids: CASSLTGDSWAEAFF. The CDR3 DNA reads TGTGCCAGCAGCCTTACCGGGGACTCATGGGCTGAAGCTTTCTTT.

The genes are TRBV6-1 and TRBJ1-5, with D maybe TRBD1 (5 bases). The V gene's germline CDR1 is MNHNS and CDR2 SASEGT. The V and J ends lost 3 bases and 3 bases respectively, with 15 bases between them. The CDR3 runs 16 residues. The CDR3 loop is CASSDQIQGPNQPQHF. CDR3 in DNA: TGTGCCAGCAGTGATCAGATCCAGGGCCCCAATCAGCCCCAGCATTTT.

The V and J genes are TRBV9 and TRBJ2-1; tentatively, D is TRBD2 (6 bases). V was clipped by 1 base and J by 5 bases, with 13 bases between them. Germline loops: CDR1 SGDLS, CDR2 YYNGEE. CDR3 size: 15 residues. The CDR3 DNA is TGTGCCAGCAGCGTACTTAGCGGCCCAGACAATGAGCAGTTCTTC. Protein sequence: CASSVLSGPDNEQFF.

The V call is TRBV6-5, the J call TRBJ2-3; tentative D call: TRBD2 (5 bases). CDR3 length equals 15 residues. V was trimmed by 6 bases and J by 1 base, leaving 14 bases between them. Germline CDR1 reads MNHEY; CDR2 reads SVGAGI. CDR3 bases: TGTGCCAGCAGGGACTCCGGGCCGCGCACAGATACGCAGTATTTT. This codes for CASRDSGPRTDTQYF.

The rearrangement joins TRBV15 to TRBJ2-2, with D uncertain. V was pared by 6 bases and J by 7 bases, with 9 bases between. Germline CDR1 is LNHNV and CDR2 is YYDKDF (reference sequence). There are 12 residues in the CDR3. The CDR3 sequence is CATSIADGELFF. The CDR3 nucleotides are TGTGCCACCAGTATCGCGGACGGGGAGCTGTTTTTT.

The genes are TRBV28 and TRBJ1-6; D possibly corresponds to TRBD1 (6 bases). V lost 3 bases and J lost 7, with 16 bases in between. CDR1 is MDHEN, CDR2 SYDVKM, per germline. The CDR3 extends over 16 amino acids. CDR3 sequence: CASSLTSGQQNSPLHF. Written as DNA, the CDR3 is TGTGCCAGCAGTTTGACCTCCGGACAGCAGAATTCACCCCTCCACTTT.

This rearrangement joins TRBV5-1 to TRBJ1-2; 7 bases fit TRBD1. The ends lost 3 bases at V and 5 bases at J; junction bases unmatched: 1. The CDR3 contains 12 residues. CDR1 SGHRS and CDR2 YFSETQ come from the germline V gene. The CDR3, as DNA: TGCGCCAGCAGCTGGGACAGTTATGGCTACACCTTC. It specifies CASSWDSYGYTF.

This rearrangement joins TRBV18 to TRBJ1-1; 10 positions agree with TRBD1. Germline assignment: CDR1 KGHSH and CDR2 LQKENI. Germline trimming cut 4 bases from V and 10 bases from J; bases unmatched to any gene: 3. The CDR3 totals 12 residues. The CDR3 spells CASSQTGGRAFF. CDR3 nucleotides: TGTGCCAGCTCACAGACAGGGGGCCGAGCTTTCTTT.

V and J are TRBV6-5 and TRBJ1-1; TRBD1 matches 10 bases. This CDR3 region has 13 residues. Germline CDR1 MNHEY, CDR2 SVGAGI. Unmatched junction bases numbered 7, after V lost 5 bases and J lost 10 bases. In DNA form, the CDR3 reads TGTGCCAGCAGTCACGACAGGGGGCGGGGAGCTTTCTTT. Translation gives CASSHDRGRGAFF.

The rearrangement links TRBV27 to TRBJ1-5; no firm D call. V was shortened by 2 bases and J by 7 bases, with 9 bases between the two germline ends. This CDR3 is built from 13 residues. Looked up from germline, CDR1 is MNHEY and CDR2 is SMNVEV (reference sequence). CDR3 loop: CASSLNGLQPQHF. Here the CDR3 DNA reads TGTGCCAGCAGTTTAAACGGGTTACAGCCCCAGCATTTT.

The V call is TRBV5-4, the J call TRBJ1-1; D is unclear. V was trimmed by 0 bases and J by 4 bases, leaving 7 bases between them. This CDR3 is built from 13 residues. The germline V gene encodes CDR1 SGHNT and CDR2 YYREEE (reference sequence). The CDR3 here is CASSLVASTEAFF. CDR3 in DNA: TGTGCCAGCAGCTTGGTTGCGAGCACTGAAGCTTTCTTT. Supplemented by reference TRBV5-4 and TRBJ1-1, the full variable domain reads ETGVTQSPTHLIKTRGQQVTLRCSSQSGHNTVSWYQQALGQGPQFIFQYYREEENGRGNFPPRFSGLQFPNYSSELNVNALELDDSALYLCASSLVASTEAFFGQGTRLTVV.

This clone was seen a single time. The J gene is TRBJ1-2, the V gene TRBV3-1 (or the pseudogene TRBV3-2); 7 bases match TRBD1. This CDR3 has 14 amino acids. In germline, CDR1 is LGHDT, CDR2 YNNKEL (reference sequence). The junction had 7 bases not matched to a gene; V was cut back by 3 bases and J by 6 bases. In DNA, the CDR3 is TGTGCCAGCAGCCAGTTATCAGGGGGAGATGGCTACACCTTC. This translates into CASSQLSGGDGYTF.

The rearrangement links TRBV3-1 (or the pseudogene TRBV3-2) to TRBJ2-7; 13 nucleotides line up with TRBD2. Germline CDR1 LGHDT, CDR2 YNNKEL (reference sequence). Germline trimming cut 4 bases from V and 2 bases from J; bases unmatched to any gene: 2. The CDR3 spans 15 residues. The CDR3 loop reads CASSLGTSGTYEQYF. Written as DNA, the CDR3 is TGTGCCAGCAGCCTCGGGACTAGCGGGACCTACGAGCAGTACTTC.

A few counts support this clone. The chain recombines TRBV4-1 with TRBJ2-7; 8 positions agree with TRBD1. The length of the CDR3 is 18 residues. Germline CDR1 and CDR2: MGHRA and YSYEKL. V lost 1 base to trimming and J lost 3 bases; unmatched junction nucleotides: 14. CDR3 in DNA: TGCGCCAGCAGCCAAGGGGTGACAGGGGCAGGATCTTTCTACGAGCAGTACTTC. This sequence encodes CASSQGVTGAGSFYEQYF.